This T cell receptor (beta chain) was sequenced for a study of blood T cell repertoires in COVID-19. The overall study: Collection of acute and convalescent COVID-19 samples took place in the United States, Italy and Spain. Sample material is recorded as cDNA or gDNA derived from T cells, B-cell-depleted T cells, or PBMCs.

Per the original methods: Amplifying reference gene primers gave estimates of nucleated cell counts. Only in-frame clones appear in the TCRdb table, and some are missing; sequencing was by immunoSEQ multiplex PCR. D and trimming come from the DNA, and the V and J calls and clone size come from that table. Among some 250,000 clones listed, about four fifths were seen once. Germline V gene sequence: CDR1 SGHDN, CDR2 FVKESK. This CDR3 region has 15 residues. V lost 0 bases, J lost 6 bases, and 14 bases lay in between. The V gene is TRBV14, the J gene TRBJ1-2; D might be TRBD1 (6 bases). Specimen: peripheral blood. The receptor's source is a woman older than 75 with acute or convalescent COVID-19. For the CDR3, the DNA is TGTGCCAGCAGCCAAGATCAGGGGACGCTCAATGGCTACACCTTC. Translated: CASSQDQGTLNGYTF.